Given below is one TCR beta chain in context. What it recognizes is unknown. The data belong to a study of CD8+CD57+ T cells in acquired aplastic anemia. At the level of the study: The average for DNA from sorted CD4+ and CD8+ cells was around 3.4 ug. Study-level findings and limits: The study identified 25 to 30 CD8+ CDR3 sequences shared by patients and controls.

Germline V gene sequence: CDR1 MGHDK, CDR2 SYGVNS. The CDR3 loop spans 12 amino acids. V was pared by 8 bases and J by 7 bases, with 15 bases between. Genomic DNA, the template, was used for profiling of the TCR beta VDJ and CDR3. TCRdb called the reads again in MiXCR, with one record for every CDR3 protein. The sample has 130,000 or so distinct CDR3 sequences; over 30% are singletons. By flow cytometry, patients selected for sequencing had shown an expansion of CD8+CD57+ cells. Severe acquired aplastic anemia affected all patients. Sequenced input: sorted CD4+, CD8+, or CD8+CD57+ T cells (not recorded which) from PBMCs. The chain has TRBV25-1 and TRBJ2-7; possible D gene TRBD1, 6 bases. The receptor was derived from a human donor with aplastic anemia. CDR3 amino acids: CASRPHTGEQYF. The CDR3 DNA reads as TGTGCCAGCCGCCCCCATACAGGGGAGCAGTACTTC.